Listed below are T cell receptor beta chains from one sample, sequenced in a study of blood T cell repertoires in COVID-19. The repertoire was sequenced with immunoSEQ multiplex PCR; TCRdb's copy has only in-frame clones and lacks some. The data contain 200,000 to 250,000 clones, 82% of them seen just once; the ten biggest clones take up under 8.5%. The specimen was peripheral blood. The receptors here all came from a woman of 80 years or more with COVID-19, enrolled during active disease. CDR3s include the opening cysteine and the closing phenylalanine or tryptophan. Each record gives: D gene, CDR3 length, J gene, clone size, V gene, CDR3 protein, CDR3 DNA. A D gene is named only where the DNA matches it firmly. Clone size is not always given. Where it is, it says once, few, many or a class for expanded clones.

>TRBD2|15|TRBJ2-7|-|TRBV18
CASSRAGGNSYEQYF
TGTGCCAGCTCACGCGCGGGGGGGAACTCCTACGAGCAGTACTTC
>TRBD1|16|TRBJ1-3|once|TRBV27
CASSPRDRRYGNTIYF
TGTGCCAGCAGTCCGCGGGACAGGCGGTATGGAAACACCATATATTTT
>-|13|TRBJ1-5|-|TRBV30
CAWSPRGNQPQHF
TGTGCCTGGAGCCCACGCGGAAATCAGCCCCAGCATTTT
>-|15|TRBJ2-5|-|TRBV7-9
CASSLISGSQETQYF
TGTGCCAGCAGCCTTATTTCTGGCAGCCAAGAGACCCAGTACTTC
>-|14|TRBJ1-4|-|TRBV5-6
CASSLLGNNEKLFF
TGTGCCAGCAGCTTACTCGGGAACAATGAAAAACTGTTTTTT
>TRBD1|17|TRBJ2-6|few|TRBV7-2
CASSPLQGSTGANVLTF
TGTGCCAGCAGCCCCTTACAGGGGAGTACTGGGGCCAACGTCCTGACTTTC
>-|11|TRBJ1-1|-|TRBV6-5
CASSSLVEAFF
TGTGCCAGCAGTTCATTAGTTGAAGCTTTCTTT
>-|14|TRBJ1-4|few|TRBV28
CASTVGGLGEKLFF
TGTGCCAGCACCGTGGGGGGTCTGGGTGAAAAACTGTTTTTT
>-|16|TRBJ1-3|many|TRBV4-2
CASSQGGRVTGNTIYF
TGTGCCAGCAGCCAAGGGGGCCGGGTTACTGGAAACACCATATATTTT
>TRBD1|14|TRBJ2-3|-|TRBV11-3
CASSPGTGDDTQYF
TGTGCCAGCAGTCCCGGGACAGGGGATGATACGCAGTATTTT
>-|15|TRBJ1-2|-|TRBV27
CASSLGAQAFYGYTF
TGTGCCAGCAGTTTAGGGGCACAGGCTTTCTATGGCTACACCTTC
>TRBD1|14|TRBJ1-2|-|TRBV6-5
CASRLTGQTYGYTF
TGTGCCAGCAGGCTCACGGGACAGACCTATGGCTACACCTTC
>TRBD2|15|TRBJ2-7|few|TRBV5-4
CASSLGLAETYEQYF
TGTGCCAGCAGCTTGGGGCTAGCGGAGACCTACGAGCAGTACTTC
>TRBD2|13|TRBJ2-5|-|TRBV6-5
CASSYRLAETQYF
TGTGCCAGCAGTTACCGACTAGCGGAGACCCAGTACTTC
>TRBD2|16|TRBJ2-2|-|TRBV7-8
CASSRAPVAGTGELFF
TGTGCCAGCAGCCGAGCACCGGTAGCGGGCACCGGGGAGCTGTTTTTT
>TRBD2|15|TRBJ2-1|-|TRBV5-1
CASLNRGGRHNEQFF
TGCGCCAGCCTAAACCGGGGGGGTCGCCACAATGAGCAGTTCTTC
>-|14|TRBJ1-5|-|TRBV28
CASSSPLRNQPQHF
TGTGCCAGCAGTTCCCCCCTGCGAAATCAGCCCCAGCATTTT
>-|15|TRBJ1-6|-|TRBV30
CAWSGRSSYNSPLHF
TGTGCCTGGAGTGGACGGAGCTCCTATAATTCACCCCTCCACTTT
>-|14|TRBJ1-5|once|TRBV18
CASSPAGSNQPQHF
TGTGCCAGCTCCCCCGCAGGGAGCAATCAGCCCCAGCATTTT
>TRBD1|15|TRBJ1-2|few|TRBV7-9
CASSPPGQFYDGYTF
TGTGCCAGCAGCCCACCGGGACAGTTTTATGATGGCTACACCTTC
>-|12|TRBJ2-3|-|TRBV9
CASSPSTDTQYF
TGTGCCAGCAGCCCGAGCACAGATACGCAGTATTTT
>-|14|TRBJ1-1|-|TRBV18
CASSPVIGGTEAFF
TGTGCCAGCTCACCGGTTATCGGGGGCACTGAAGCTTTCTTT
>TRBD2|15|TRBJ2-7|-|TRBV13
CASSFRTSGTNEQYF
TGTGCCAGCAGCTTTAGGACTAGCGGGACCAACGAGCAGTACTTC
>-|16|TRBJ2-5|-|TRBV10-2
CASSDRTGGRRETQYF
TGCGCCAGCAGTGATAGGACGGGGGGCCGACGTGAGACCCAGTACTTC
>-|12|TRBJ2-5|-|TRBV6-6
CASSYSRETQYF
TGTGCCAGCAGTTACTCGAGGGAGACCCAGTACTTC
>TRBD2|13|TRBJ2-5|-|TRBV10-3
CAIRTSGGETQYF
TGTGCCATCCGGACTAGCGGGGGAGAGACCCAGTACTTC
>-|13|TRBJ1-2|-|TRBV15
CATSRDSVYGYTF
TGTGCCACCAGCAGAGATTCGGTCTATGGCTACACCTTC
>-|16|TRBJ2-2|-|TRBV5-1
CASSLGPLGGTGELFF
TGCGCCAGCAGCTTGGGCCCTCTGGGGGGAACCGGGGAGCTGTTTTTT
>-|15|TRBJ1-5|-|TRBV27
CASSLGGVSNQPQHF
TGTGCCAGCAGCTTGGGGGGGGTTAGCAATCAGCCCCAGCATTTT
>-|17|TRBJ1-5|-|TRBV28
CASSLRLVTALNQPQHF
TGTGCCAGCAGTTTACGATTGGTGACAGCCCTCAATCAGCCCCAGCATTTT
>-|15|TRBJ2-7|-|TRBV5-1
CASSLGSRESYEQYF
TGCGCCAGCAGCTTGGGGAGCCGGGAATCCTACGAGCAGTACTTC
>TRBD1|14|TRBJ1-6|-|TRBV5-6
CASSFGQGGSPLHF
TGTGCCAGCAGCTTCGGACAGGGAGGATCACCCCTCCACTTT
>TRBD1|15|TRBJ2-7|once|TRBV7-2
CASSSEQGPWTEQYF
TGTGCCAGCAGCTCAGAACAGGGGCCTTGGACCGAGCAGTACTTC
>TRBD2|17|TRBJ2-7|-|TRBV5-5
CASSLAASGGTSYEQYF
TGTGCCAGCAGCTTGGCCGCTAGCGGGGGGACCTCCTACGAGCAGTACTTC
>-|15|TRBJ1-3|once|TRBV5-6
CASRLGHSSGNTIYF
TGTGCCAGCAGATTGGGACACTCCTCTGGAAACACCATATATTTT
>-|13|TRBJ1-6|-|TRBV30
CAWRRQGGSPLHF
TGTGCCTGGAGGAGACAAGGAGGTTCACCCCTCCACTTT
>-|15|TRBJ2-1|-|TRBV19
CASSIQRVRHNEQFF
TGTGCCAGTAGTATACAGAGGGTTCGTCACAATGAGCAGTTCTTC
>TRBD1|16|TRBJ1-3|-|TRBV28
CASSRRQGTKGNTIYF
TGTGCCAGCAGCCGGCGACAGGGAACGAAAGGAAACACCATATATTTT
>-|12|TRBJ1-2|-|TRBV2
CASNQGNYGYTF
TGTGCCAGCAATCAGGGAAACTATGGCTACACCTTC
>TRBD1|16|TRBJ2-2|-|TRBV27
CASRKSGTGIFGELFF
TGTGCCAGCAGAAAATCCGGGACAGGGATCTTCGGGGAGCTGTTTTTT
>TRBD1|14|TRBJ1-2|-|TRBV6-6
CASSYTTGGYGYTF
TGTGCCAGCAGTTACACGACAGGGGGGTATGGCTACACCTTC
>TRBD1|14|TRBJ1-2|few|TRBV9
CASSEGDSPVGYTF
TGTGCCAGCAGCGAGGGGGACAGCCCCGTTGGCTACACCTTC
>TRBD1|14|TRBJ1-3|-|TRBV11-3
CASSPGGAGNTIYF
TGTGCCAGCAGCCCAGGGGGAGCTGGAAACACCATATATTTT
>TRBD1|16|TRBJ2-2|-|TRBV24-1
CATSDPGQGATGELFF
TGTGCCACCAGTGATCCCGGACAGGGAGCCACCGGGGAGCTGTTTTTT
>TRBD2|18|TRBJ2-1|-|TRBV3-1/TRBV3-2
CASSQAPGLAGGLHEQFF
TGTGCCAGCAGCCAAGCGCCGGGACTAGCGGGGGGGCTGCATGAGCAGTTCTTC
>-|14|TRBJ1-2|-|TRBV6-4
CASRSGAKNYGYTF
TGTGCCAGCAGGTCTGGAGCGAAGAACTATGGCTACACCTTC
>-|12|TRBJ1-1|-|TRBV2
CASVFGLAEAFF
TGTGCCAGCGTTTTTGGGCTCGCTGAAGCTTTCTTT
>TRBD1|14|TRBJ1-2|-|TRBV14
CASSQHRGRGGYTF
TGTGCCAGCAGCCAACACAGGGGGCGAGGAGGCTACACCTTC
>TRBD1|15|TRBJ1-4|-|TRBV28
CASSVTGTANEKLFF
TGTGCCAGCAGTGTGACCGGGACAGCTAATGAAAAACTGTTTTTT
>TRBD2|14|TRBJ2-3|-|TRBV30
CAWRPSGRTDTQYF
TGTGCCTGGAGGCCTAGCGGTCGCACAGATACGCAGTATTTT
>-|13|TRBJ1-5|once|TRBV7-9
CASSIQGNQPQHF
TGTGCCAGCAGCATTCAGGGGAATCAGCCCCAGCATTTT
>-|14|TRBJ2-7|-|TRBV5-1
CASRPQEQVGEQYF
TGCGCCAGCAGACCTCAGGAACAGGTTGGGGAGCAGTACTTC
>-|14|TRBJ1-1|-|TRBV27
CASSLGQRYSEAFF
TGTGCCAGCAGTCTAGGACAGAGATACTCTGAAGCTTTCTTT
>TRBD2|18|TRBJ2-7|once|TRBV30
CAWSVGRGRASRIGEQYF
TGTGCCTGGAGTGTGGGACGCGGGAGGGCCTCCCGGATTGGGGAGCAGTACTTC